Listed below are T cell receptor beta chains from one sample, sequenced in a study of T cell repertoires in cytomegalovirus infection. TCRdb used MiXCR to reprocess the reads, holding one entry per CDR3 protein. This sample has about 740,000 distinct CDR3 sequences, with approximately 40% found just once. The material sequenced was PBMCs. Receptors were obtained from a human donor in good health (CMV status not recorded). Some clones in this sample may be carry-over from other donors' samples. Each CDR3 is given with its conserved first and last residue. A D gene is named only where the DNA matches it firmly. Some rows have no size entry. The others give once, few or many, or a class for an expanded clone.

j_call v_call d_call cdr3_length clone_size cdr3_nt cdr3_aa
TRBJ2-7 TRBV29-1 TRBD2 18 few TGCAGCGTGTCAGGGGAAACTAGCGGGAGTGTTACCCCCTACGAGCAGTACTTC CSVSGETSGSVTPYEQYF
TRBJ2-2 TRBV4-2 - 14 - TGTGCCAGCAGCCAAACGGGGTCCACCGGGGAGCTGTTTTTT CASSQTGSTGELFF
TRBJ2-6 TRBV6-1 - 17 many TGTGCCAGCAGTGGCCATAACGCCGGCTCTGGGGCCAACGTCCTGACTTTC CASSGHNAGSGANVLTF
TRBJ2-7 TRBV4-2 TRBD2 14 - TGTGCCAGCAGCCAAGCCGGGACTAGCGTTGAGCAGTACTTC CASSQAGTSVEQYF
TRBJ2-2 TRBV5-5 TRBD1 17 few TGTGCCAGCAGCTTAACCGACAGGGGCACGATAGCCGGGGAGCTGTTTTTT CASSLTDRGTIAGELFF
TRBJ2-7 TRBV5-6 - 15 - TGTGCCAGCAGCTTGGAACGGCAAGACCCCCACGAGCAGTACTTC CASSLERQDPHEQYF
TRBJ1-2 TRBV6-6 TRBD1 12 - TGTGCCACCCACCAGGGGGCGCGGGGCTACACCTTC CATHQGARGYTF
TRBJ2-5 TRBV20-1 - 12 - TGCAGTGCATTGGGACCGCGGGAGACCCAGTACTTC CSALGPRETQYF
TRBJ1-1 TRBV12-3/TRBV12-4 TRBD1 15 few TGTGCCAGCAGTTTCAGGACAGGGTGGGACACTGAAGCTTTCTTT CASSFRTGWDTEAFF
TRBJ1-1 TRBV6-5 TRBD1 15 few TGTGCCAGCAGAGCTAGGACAGGGATGAACACTGAAGCTTTCTTT CASRARTGMNTEAFF
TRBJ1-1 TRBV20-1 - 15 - TGCAGTGCTAGGGTAACAGGGCGTCAGGACACTGAAGCTTTCTTT CSARVTGRQDTEAFF
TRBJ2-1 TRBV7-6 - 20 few TGTGCCAGCAGCCCTAAGTGGATCACTGAGCGGCCTACCTCCTACAATGAGCAGTTCTTC CASSPKWITERPTSYNEQFF
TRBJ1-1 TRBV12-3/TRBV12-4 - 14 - TGTGCCAGCAACCCACAGGGTGGATACACTGAAGCTTTCTTT CASNPQGGYTEAFF
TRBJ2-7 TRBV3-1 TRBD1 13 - TGTGCCAGCAGCTCACGACAGGGTCTCTCTCAGTACTTC CASSSRQGLSQYF
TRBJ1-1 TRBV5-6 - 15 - TGTGCCAGCAGCTTGGCGACGGATATGAACACTGAAGCTTTCTTT CASSLATDMNTEAFF
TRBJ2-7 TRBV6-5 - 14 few TGTGCCAGCAGTTACTTCTTCGGATCCTACGAGCAGTACTTC CASSYFFGSYEQYF
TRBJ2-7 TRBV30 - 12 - TGTGCCTGGAGGGAGGCGACCTACGAGCAGTACTTC CAWREATYEQYF
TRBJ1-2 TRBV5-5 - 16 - TGTGCCAGCAGCTTGTTAATGCCGGCGGAGAACTATGGCTACACCTTC CASSLLMPAENYGYTF
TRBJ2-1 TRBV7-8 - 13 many TGTGCCAGCAGCATCAGCCGCAGGGACGAGCAGTTCTTC CASSISRRDEQFF
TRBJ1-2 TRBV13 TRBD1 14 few TGTGCCAGCAGCCCCCTGGACAGGGGTTATGGCTACACCTTC CASSPLDRGYGYTF
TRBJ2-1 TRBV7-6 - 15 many TGTGCTAGCAACTCCGGCAGGGAGCCGCACAATGAGCAGTTCTTC CASNSGREPHNEQFF
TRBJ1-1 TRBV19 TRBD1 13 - TGTGCCAGTAGCGGACAGGGTTTCCTCGAAGCTTTCTTT CASSGQGFLEAFF
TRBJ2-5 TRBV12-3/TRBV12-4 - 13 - TGTGCCAGCCGAAGCAGGTACCAAGAGACCCAGTACTTC CASRSRYQETQYF
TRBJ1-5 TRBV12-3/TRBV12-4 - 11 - TGTGCCAGCAGTACACAGGGTGCCCAGCATTTT CASSTQGAQHF
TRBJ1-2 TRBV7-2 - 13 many TGTGCCAGCAGCCCAACGGCGCTCGGTGGCTACACCTTC CASSPTALGGYTF
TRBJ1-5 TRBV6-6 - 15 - TGTGCCAGCAGAGTACCCGGACAGAAGAATCAGCCCCAGCATTTT CASRVPGQKNQPQHF
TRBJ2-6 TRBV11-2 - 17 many TGTGCCAGCAGCCCCTGGACAGCCGTAGCTGGGGCCAACGTCCTGACTTTC CASSPWTAVAGANVLTF
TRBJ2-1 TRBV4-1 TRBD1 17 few TGCGCCAGCAGCCAGCTAAACAGGGGGACCCAAAACAATGAGCAGTTCTTC CASSQLNRGTQNNEQFF
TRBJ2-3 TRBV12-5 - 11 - TGTGCTAGTGTCGTCACAGATACGCAGTATTTT CASVVTDTQYF
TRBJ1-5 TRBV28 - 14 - TGTGCCAGCAGCTACGACGGTCGGGATCAGCCCCAGCATTTT CASSYDGRDQPQHF
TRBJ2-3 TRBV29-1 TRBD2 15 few TGCAGCGTTGAGATCCTAGCGGGAGGTCCCGATACGCAGTATTTT CSVEILAGGPDTQYF
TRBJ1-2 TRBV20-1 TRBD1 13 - TGCAGTGCCCGGGACAGTACTAACTATGGCTACACCTTC CSARDSTNYGYTF
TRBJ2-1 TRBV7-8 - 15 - TGTGCCAGCAGGGGGGGCGGGACCCTCTACAATGAGCAGTTCTTC CASRGGGTLYNEQFF
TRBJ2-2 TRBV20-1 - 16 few TGCAGTGCTAGAGATATTGGAGGGAGAGGCACCGGGGAGCTGTTTTTT CSARDIGGRGTGELFF
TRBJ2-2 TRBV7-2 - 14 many TGTGCCAGCAGCCGACTAGGGAACACCGGGGAGCTGTTTTTT CASSRLGNTGELFF
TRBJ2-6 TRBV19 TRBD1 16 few TGTGCCAGTAGTCTCCACAGGGGCTCTGGGGCCAACGTCCTGACTTTC CASSLHRGSGANVLTF
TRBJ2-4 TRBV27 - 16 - TGTGCCAGCAGTGCCGGGACTGGCCTAGCCAAAAACATTCAGTACTTC CASSAGTGLAKNIQYF
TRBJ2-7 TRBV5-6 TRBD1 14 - TGTGCCAGCAGCGTTGACAGGGGGCCCTACGAGCAGTACTTC CASSVDRGPYEQYF
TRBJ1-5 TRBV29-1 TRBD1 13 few TGCAGCGTTGAGACAGGGGCCGATCAGCCCCAGCATTTT CSVETGADQPQHF
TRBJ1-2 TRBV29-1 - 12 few TGCAGCGTCACCGGGTCCGGATATGGCTACACCTTC CSVTGSGYGYTF
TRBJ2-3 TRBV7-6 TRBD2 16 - TGTGCCAGCAGCTTCCCGCTAGCGGGTACCATAAATACGCAGTATTTT CASSFPLAGTINTQYF
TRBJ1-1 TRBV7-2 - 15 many TGTGCCAGCAGCTTCCAACAGGGAAGGGGCACTGAAGCTTTCTTT CASSFQQGRGTEAFF
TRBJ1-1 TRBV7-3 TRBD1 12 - TGTGCAAGCAGTTACGATCAGGGGGTTTATTTCTTT CASSYDQGVYFF
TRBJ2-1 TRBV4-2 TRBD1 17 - TGTGCCAGCAGCCAAGATCAAGGGACAGGGGCCAACAATGAGCAGTTCTTC CASSQDQGTGANNEQFF
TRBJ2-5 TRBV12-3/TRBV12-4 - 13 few TGTGCCAGCAGTTTGTACTCCCTTGAGACCCAGTACTTC CASSLYSLETQYF
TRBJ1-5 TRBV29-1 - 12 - TGCAGCGCCCAGACATTGAATCAGCCCCAGCATTTT CSAQTLNQPQHF
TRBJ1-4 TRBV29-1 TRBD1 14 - TGCAGCGTGGAGGACAGGGATGGGAATGAAAAACTGTTTTTT CSVEDRDGNEKLFF
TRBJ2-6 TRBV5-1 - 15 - TGCGCCAGCAGCTTGGTTGTGGGGGGGGCCAACGTCCTGACTTTC CASSLVVGGANVLTF
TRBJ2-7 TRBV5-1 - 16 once TGCGCCAGCAGCTTGGCCGGGACGGGGAGCTCCTACGAGCAGTACTTC CASSLAGTGSSYEQYF
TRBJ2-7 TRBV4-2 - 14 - TGTGCCAGCAGCCAAGATCCCGCGTCCTACGAGCAGTACTTC CASSQDPASYEQYF
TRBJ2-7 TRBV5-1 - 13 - TGCGCCAGCAGCTTTCAGCAATCCTACGAGCAGTACTTC CASSFQQSYEQYF
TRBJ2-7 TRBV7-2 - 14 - TGTGCCAGCAGCCCCTCACAAACTGGGGACGAGCAGTACTTC CASSPSQTGDEQYF
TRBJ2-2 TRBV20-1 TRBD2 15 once TGCAGTGCCGCTCACGGCGGGAGGGCCCCCGGGGAGCTGTTTTTT CSAAHGGRAPGELFF
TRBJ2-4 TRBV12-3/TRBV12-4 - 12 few TGTGCCAGCAGTTTAAGGGGTTACATTCAGTACTTC CASSLRGYIQYF